This TCR beta chain is drawn from a study of T-cell memory formation after mild COVID-19. TCRdb used MiXCR to reprocess the 5' RACE reads, holding one entry per CDR3 protein. Of roughly 350,000 distinct CDR3 sequences listed, about 21% are singletons. Between the trimmed V and J ends, which lost 1 base and 2 bases, there was a span of 10 bases. From germline, CDR1 is SGHRS and CDR2 YFSETQ. The CDR3 is made up of 14 amino acids. This receptor was obtained from an adult woman who had mild COVID-19 (a few samples of this study predate the infection). Cell type and time point are not known. This chain connects TRBV5-1 to TRBJ2-7; a weak D match, TRBD1 (5 bases). Sequenced input: PBMCs or a T cell subset sorted from them (not recorded which). The CDR3: CASSLTGRPYEQYF. The CDR3 region has the DNA TGCGCCAGCAGCTTGACAGGACGGCCCTACGAGCAGTACTTC.